This T cell receptor beta chain was found in a study of cytomegalovirus exposure and HLA in healthy donors. Study results and limitations: The study designated 150 or so TCR beta chains cytomegalovirus-associated.

For this clone: Its antigen remains unidentified.

The protocol was immunoSEQ multiplex PCR, while the TCRdb copy is restricted to in-frame clones and leaves out a portion. The profile covers roughly 330,000 clones, with roughly 87% appearing a single time and over 1% taken by the ten largest. The source is a young woman in good health and CMV-seropositive. The sequencing sample was made of PBMCs.

The CDR3 reads CASRSGTGGGTGELFF. CDR3 nucleotides: TGTGCCAGTAGATCCGGGACAGGGGGTGGCACCGGGGAGCTGTTTTTT. The V gene is TRBV19, the J gene TRBJ2-2; 11 bases line up with TRBD1. Trimming cost V 6 bases and J 4 bases; bases outside gene matches: 7. The V gene's germline CDR1 is LNHDA and CDR2 SQIVND (reference sequence). There are 16 residues in the CDR3. The variable domain in full, completed from reference TRBV19 and TRBJ2-2, reads DGGITQSPKYLFRKEGQNVTLSCEQNLNHDAMYWYRQDPGQGLRLIYYSQIVNDFQKGDIAEGYSVSREKKESFPLTVTSAQKNPTAFYLCASRSGTGGGTGELFFGEGSRLTVL.